This TCR beta chain was recorded in a study of blood T cell repertoires in COVID-19. On the study more broadly: From the United States, Italy and Spain came samples of acute and convalescent COVID-19. In each case, the material was cDNA or gDNA derived from T cells, B-cell-depleted T cells, or PBMCs.

The CDR3 runs 20 residues. Germline loops: CDR1 LGHNA, CDR2 YSLEER. J gave up 7 bases and V 1 base, and 15 bases lay outside the gene matches. In the original workflow: How many nucleated cells were present was estimated from reference gene primer amplification. Only in-frame clones appear in the TCRdb table, and some are missing; sequencing was by immunoSEQ multiplex PCR. V, J and clone size are those of that table, while D and trimming were read from the DNA. There are approximately 150,000 clones in the sample; 82% occur only once, and about 8% lies in the top ten. The gene calls are TRBV4-3 and TRBJ2-1; TRBD2 matches 14 bases. The clonotype comes from a woman between 65 and 79 years old with acute or convalescent COVID-19. The sample consisted of peripheral blood. CDR3 amino acids: CASSQVGTSGGLSPQNEQFF. CDR3 nucleotides: TGCGCCAGCAGCCAAGTGGGGACTAGCGGGGGACTATCACCGCAGAATGAGCAGTTCTTC.